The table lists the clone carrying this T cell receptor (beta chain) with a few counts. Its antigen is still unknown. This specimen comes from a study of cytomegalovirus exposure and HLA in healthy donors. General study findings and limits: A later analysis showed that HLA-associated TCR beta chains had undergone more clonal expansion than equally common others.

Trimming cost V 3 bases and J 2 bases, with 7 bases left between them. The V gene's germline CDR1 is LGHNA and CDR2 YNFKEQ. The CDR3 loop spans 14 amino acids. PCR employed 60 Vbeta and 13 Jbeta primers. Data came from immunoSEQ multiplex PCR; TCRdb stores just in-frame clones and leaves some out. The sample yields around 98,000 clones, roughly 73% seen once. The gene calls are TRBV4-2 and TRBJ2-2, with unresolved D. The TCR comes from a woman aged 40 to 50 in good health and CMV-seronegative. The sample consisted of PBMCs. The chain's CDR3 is CASSQGSNTGELFF. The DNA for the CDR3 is TGTGCCAGCAGCCAGGGCAGCAACACCGGGGAGCTGTTTTTT.